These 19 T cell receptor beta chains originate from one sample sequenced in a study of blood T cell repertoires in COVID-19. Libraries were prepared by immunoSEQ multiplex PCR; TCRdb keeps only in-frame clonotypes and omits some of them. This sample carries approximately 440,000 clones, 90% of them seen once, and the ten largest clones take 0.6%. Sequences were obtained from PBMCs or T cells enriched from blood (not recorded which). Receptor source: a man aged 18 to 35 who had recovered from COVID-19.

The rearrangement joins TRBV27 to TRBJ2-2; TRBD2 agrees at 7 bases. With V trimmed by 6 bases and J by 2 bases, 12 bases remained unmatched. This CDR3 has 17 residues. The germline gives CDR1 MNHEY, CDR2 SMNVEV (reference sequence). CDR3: CASRRVGLADNTGELFF. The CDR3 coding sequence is TGTGCCAGCAGAAGAGTGGGGCTAGCGGATAACACCGGGGAGCTGTTTTTT.

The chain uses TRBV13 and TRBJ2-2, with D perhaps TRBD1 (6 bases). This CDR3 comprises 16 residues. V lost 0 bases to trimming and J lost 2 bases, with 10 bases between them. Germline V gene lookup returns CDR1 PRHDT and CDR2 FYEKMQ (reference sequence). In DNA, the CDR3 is TGTGCCAGCAGCTTAGGAAGGGGGATTAACACCGGGGAGCTGTTTTTT. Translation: CASSLGRGINTGELFF.

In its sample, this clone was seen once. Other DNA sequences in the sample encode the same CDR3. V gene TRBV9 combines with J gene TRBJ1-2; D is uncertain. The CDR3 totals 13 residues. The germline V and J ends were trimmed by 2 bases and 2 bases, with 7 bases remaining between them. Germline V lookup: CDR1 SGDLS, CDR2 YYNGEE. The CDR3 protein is CASSVDTNYGYTF. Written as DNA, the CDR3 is TGTGCCAGCAGCGTTGACACGAACTATGGCTACACCTTC.

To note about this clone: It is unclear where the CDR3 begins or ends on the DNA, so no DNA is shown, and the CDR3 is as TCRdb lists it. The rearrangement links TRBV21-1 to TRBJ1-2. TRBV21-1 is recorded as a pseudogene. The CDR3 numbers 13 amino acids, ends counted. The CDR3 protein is CASSKEESYGCTF.

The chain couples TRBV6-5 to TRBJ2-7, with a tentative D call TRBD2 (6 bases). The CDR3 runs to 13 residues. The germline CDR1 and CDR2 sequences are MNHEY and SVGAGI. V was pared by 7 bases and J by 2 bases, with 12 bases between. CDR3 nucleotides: TGTGCCAGCATTCTAGCGCCAACCTACGAGCAGTACTTC. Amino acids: CASILAPTYEQYF.

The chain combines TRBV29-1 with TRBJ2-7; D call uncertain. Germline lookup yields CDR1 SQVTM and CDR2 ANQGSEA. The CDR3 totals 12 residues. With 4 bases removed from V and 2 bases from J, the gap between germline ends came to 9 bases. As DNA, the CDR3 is TGCAGCGTTGGTACATTTACCTACGAGCAGTACTTC. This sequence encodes CSVGTFTYEQYF.

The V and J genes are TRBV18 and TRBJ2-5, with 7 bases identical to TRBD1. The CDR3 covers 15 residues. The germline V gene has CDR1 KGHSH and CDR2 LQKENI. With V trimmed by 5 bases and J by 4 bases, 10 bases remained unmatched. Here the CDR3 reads CASSVTGLTAETQYF. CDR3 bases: TGTGCCAGCTCAGTGACAGGGCTAACGGCAGAGACCCAGTACTTC.

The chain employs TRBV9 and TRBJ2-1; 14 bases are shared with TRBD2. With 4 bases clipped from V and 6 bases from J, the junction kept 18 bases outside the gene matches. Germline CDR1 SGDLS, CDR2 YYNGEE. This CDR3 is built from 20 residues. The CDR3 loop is CASSSSWGTSGRKVSNEQFF. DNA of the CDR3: TGTGCCAGCAGCTCCAGTTGGGGGACTAGCGGGAGAAAGGTGTCCAATGAGCAGTTCTTC.

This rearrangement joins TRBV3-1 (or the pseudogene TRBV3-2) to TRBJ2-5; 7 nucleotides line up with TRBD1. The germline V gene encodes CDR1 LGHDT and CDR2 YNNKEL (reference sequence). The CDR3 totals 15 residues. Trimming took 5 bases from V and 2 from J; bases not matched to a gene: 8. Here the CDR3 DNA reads TGTGCCAGCAGCGAAAAGGGGACAGCTCAAGAGACCCAGTACTTC. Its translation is CASSEKGTAQETQYF.

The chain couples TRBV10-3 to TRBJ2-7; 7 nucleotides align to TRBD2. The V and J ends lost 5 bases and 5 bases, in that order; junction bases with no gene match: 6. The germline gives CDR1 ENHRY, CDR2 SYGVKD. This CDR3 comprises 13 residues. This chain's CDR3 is CAISFTSDHEQYF. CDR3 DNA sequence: TGTGCCATCAGTTTTACTAGCGACCACGAGCAGTACTTC.

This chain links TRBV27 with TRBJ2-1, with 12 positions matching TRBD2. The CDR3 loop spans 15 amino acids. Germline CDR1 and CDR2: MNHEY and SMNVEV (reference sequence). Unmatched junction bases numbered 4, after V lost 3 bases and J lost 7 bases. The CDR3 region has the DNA TGTGCCAGCAGTTTCTGGCTAGCGGGAGGGAATGAGCAGTTCTTC. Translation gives CASSFWLAGGNEQFF.

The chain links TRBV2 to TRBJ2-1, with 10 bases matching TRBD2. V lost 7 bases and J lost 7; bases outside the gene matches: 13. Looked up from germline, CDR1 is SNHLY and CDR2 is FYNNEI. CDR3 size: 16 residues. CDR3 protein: CASTEPSGRARNEQFF. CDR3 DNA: TGTGCCAGCACCGAACCGAGCGGGAGGGCCAGGAATGAGCAGTTCTTC.

The chain's CDR3 is CASGTGMNTEAFF. CDR3 coding DNA: TGTGCCAGCGGGACAGGTATGAACACTGAAGCTTTCTTT. The J gene is TRBJ1-1, the V gene TRBV2; 8 nucleotides match TRBD1. The CDR3 loop spans 13 amino acids. The germline V gene encodes CDR1 SNHLY and CDR2 FYNNEI. V lost 8 bases and J lost 0; bases outside the gene matches: 2.

CDR3 in amino acids: CASSVEGAGGGYTF. For the CDR3, the DNA is TGTGCCAGCAGCGTAGAAGGGGCAGGGGGAGGCTACACCTTC. The rearrangement links TRBV9 to TRBJ1-2; 7 positions match TRBD1. The CDR3 covers 14 residues. Germline CDR1 reads SGDLS; CDR2 reads YYNGEE. With V trimmed by 0 bases and J by 8 bases, 7 bases remained unmatched.

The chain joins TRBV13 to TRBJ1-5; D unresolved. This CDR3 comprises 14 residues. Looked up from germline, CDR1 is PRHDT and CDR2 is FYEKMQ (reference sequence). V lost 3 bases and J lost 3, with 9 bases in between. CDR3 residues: CASSLRGYNQPQHF. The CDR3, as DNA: TGTGCCAGCAGCTTGCGGGGATACAATCAGCCCCAGCATTTT.

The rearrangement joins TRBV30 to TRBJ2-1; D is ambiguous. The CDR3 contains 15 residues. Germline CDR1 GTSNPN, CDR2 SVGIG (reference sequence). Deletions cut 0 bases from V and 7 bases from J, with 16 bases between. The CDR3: CAWSVKLPRRNEQFF. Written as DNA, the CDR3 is TGTGCCTGGAGTGTAAAGCTCCCTCGTCGGAATGAGCAGTTCTTC.

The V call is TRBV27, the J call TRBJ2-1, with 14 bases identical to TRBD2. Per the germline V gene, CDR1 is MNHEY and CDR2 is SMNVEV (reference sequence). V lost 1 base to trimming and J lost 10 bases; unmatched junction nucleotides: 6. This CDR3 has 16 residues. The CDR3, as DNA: TGTGCCAGCAGTTTATTAAGACTAGCGGGAGGGATGGAGCAGTTCTTC. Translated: CASSLLRLAGGMEQFF.

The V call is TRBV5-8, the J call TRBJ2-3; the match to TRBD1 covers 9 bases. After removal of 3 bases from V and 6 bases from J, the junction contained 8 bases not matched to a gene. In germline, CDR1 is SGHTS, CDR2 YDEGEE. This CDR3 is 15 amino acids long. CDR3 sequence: CASSWGTGHGDTQYF. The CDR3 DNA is TGTGCCAGCAGCTGGGGGACAGGGCATGGGGATACGCAGTATTTT.

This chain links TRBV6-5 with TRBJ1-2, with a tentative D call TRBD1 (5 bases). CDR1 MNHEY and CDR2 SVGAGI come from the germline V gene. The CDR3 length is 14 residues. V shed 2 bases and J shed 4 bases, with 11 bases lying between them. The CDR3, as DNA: TGTGCCAGCAGTTACGCCTCAGGGATCTATGGCTACACCTTC. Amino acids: CASSYASGIYGYTF.